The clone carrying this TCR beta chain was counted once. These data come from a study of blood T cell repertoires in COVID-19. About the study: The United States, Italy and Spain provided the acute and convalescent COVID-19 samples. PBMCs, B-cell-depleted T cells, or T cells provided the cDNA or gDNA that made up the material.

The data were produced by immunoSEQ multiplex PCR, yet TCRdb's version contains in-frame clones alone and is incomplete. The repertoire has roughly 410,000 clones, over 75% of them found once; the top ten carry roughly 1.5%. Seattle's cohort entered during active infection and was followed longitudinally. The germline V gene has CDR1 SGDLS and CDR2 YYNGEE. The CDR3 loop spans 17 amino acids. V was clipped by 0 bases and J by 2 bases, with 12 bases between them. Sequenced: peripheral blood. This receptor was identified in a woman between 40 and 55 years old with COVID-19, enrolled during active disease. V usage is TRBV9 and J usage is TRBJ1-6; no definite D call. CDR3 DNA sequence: TGTGCCAGCAGCGTAGAAAAGGGAGCCGCCTATAATTCACCCCTCCACTTT. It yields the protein CASSVEKGAAYNSPLHF.